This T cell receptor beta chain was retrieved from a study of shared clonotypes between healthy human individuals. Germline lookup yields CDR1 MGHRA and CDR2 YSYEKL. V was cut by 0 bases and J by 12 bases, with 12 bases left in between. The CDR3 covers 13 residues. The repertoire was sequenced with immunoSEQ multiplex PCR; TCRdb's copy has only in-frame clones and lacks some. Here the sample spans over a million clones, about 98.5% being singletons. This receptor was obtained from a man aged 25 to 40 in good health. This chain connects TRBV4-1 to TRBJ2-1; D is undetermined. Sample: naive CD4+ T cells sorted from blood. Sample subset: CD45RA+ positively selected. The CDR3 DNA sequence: TGCGCCAGCAGCCAAGATCCGGTGCTTCGGCAGTTCTTC. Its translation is CASSQDPVLRQFF.